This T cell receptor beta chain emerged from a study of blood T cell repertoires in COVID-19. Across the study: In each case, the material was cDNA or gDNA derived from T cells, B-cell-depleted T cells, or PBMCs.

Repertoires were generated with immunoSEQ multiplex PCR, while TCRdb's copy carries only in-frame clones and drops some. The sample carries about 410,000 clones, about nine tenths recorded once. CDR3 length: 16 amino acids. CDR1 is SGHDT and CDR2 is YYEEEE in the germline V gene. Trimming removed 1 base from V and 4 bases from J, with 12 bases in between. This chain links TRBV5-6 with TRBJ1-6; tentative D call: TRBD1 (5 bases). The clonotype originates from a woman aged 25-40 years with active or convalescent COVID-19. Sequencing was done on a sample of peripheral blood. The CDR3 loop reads CASSLQGRSYNSPLHF. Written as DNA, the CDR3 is TGTGCCAGCAGCTTGCAGGGCAGGTCTTATAATTCACCCCTCCACTTT.